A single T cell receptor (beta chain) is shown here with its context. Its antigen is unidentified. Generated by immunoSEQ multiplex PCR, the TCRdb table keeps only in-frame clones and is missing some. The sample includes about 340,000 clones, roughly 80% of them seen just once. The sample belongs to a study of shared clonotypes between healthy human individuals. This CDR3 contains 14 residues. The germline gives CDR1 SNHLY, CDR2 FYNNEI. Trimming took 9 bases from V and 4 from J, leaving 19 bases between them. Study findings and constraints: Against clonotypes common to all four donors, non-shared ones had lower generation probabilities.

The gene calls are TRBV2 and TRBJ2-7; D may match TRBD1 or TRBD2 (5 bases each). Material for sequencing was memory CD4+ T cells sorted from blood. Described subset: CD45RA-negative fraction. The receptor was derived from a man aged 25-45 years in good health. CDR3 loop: CASCRDPAFYEQYF. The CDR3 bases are TGTGCCAGTTGCCGGGACCCCGCGTTTTACGAGCAGTACTTC.